Detailed here is one T cell receptor beta chain. The length of the CDR3 is 17 residues. Germline loops: CDR1 SGHNT, CDR2 YENEEA. The V and J ends lost 0 bases and 4 bases, in that order; junction bases with no gene match: 12. The nonmyeloablative bone marrow transplants came from related graft donors, with transient mixed chimerism. Assay used: immunoSEQ multiplex PCR; TCRdb lists only in-frame clones, some missing. The sample consists of approximately 47,000 clones, roughly 90% of them appearing once. This sample was included in a study of Tregs in tolerant kidney transplant recipients. The sequence was obtained from a human patient who received a combined kidney and bone marrow transplant. T cells may partly derive from the graft donor. The chain employs TRBV11-3 and TRBJ2-7, with 7 bases matching TRBD2. The material sequenced was CD8+ T cells from blood (PBMCs), taken 12 months after the transplant. In nucleotides, the CDR3 is TGTGCCAGCAGCTTAGATTTGCCTAGCGGAGAATCTTACGAGCAGTACTTC. This codes for CASSLDLPSGESYEQYF. Full variable domain (missing parts from reference TRBV11-3 and TRBJ2-7): EAGVVQSPRYKIIEKKQPVAFWCNPISGHNTLYWYLQNLGQGPELLIRYENEEAVDDSQLPKDRFSAERLKGVDSTLKIQPAELGDSAVYLCASSLDLPSGESYEQYFGPGTRLTVT.